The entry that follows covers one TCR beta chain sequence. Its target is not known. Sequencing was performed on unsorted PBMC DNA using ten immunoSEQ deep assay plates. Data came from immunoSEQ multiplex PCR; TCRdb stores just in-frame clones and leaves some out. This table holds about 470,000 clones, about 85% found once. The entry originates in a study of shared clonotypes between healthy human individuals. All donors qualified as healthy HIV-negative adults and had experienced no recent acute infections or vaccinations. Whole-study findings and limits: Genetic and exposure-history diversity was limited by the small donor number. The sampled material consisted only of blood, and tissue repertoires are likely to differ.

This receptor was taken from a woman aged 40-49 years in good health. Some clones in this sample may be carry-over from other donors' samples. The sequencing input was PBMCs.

CDR3 amino acids: CASAFSRDSYEQYF. The CDR3 nucleotides read TGTGCCAGCGCTTTTTCGCGGGATTCCTACGAGCAGTACTTC. This chain joins TRBV19 and TRBJ2-7; D might be TRBD2 (6 bases). The CDR3 loop spans 14 amino acids. V lost 9 bases to trimming and J lost 1 base, with 16 bases between them. Germline V gene sequence: CDR1 LNHDA, CDR2 SQIVND (reference sequence).